This is a list of T cell receptor beta chains from one sample in a study of cytomegalovirus exposure and HLA in healthy donors. Sequencing was performed with immunoSEQ multiplex PCR; in TCRdb, only in-frame clones are kept and a portion is missing. The sample has about 160,000 clones; roughly 80% are singletons. Sequenced sample: PBMCs. These receptors originate from a man aged 25-45 years in good health and CMV-seropositive. The CDR3 runs from the conserved cysteine through the conserved F or W. Each record gives: J gene, D gene, V gene, clone size, CDR3 protein, CDR3 DNA. D genes are given only for firm matches. Some rows mark clone size as missing; the rest say once, few, many or name a class of expanded clone.

TRBJ2-3	TRBD2	TRBV18	.	CASSPFSGAPDTQYF	TGTGCCAGCTCACCCTTTAGCGGGGCGCCAGATACGCAGTATTTT
TRBJ1-4	TRBD1	TRBV7-9	.	CASSLLTGGEKLFF	TGTGCCAGCAGCTTGTTAACAGGGGGTGAAAAACTGTTTTTT
TRBJ1-1	.	TRBV10-3	.	CAISESGQKFNTEAFF	TGTGCCATCAGTGAGTCGGGCCAGAAGTTCAACACTGAAGCTTTCTTT
TRBJ2-3	TRBD2	TRBV2	.	CASDGRTDTQYF	TGTGCCAGCGACGGGAGGACAGATACGCAGTATTTT
TRBJ2-7	TRBD2	TRBV6-4	.	CASSVSGSSYEQYF	TGTGCCAGCAGTGTGAGCGGGAGCTCCTACGAGCAGTACTTC
TRBJ2-7	TRBD1	TRBV7-9	.	CASARDSYEQYF	TGTGCCAGCGCACGGGACAGCTACGAGCAGTACTTC
TRBJ2-2	.	TRBV5-6	.	CASTWGVNTGELFF	TGTGCCAGCACTTGGGGGGTTAACACCGGGGAGCTGTTTTTT
TRBJ1-5	.	TRBV7-2	.	CASSFSGYSNQPQHF	TGTGCCAGCAGCTTCTCCGGTTATAGCAATCAGCCCCAGCATTTT
TRBJ2-1	.	TRBV15	.	CATSRNTGNNEQFF	TGTGCCACCAGCAGAAACACAGGGAACAATGAGCAGTTCTTC
TRBJ2-3	.	TRBV28	once	CASSLFARYTDTQYF	TGTGCCAGCAGTTTATTTGCCAGGTACACAGATACGCAGTATTTT
TRBJ2-6	TRBD1	TRBV9	.	CASSVTGTGITGANVLTF	TGTGCCAGCAGCGTTACCGGGACAGGGATAACTGGGGCCAACGTCCTGACTTTC
TRBJ1-2	.	TRBV6-1	few	CASSQSRSAGGYTF	TGTGCCAGCTCTCAGTCCCGATCGGCAGGCGGCTACACCTTC
TRBJ2-1	.	TRBV7-6	.	CASSSEGDRSSYNEQFF	TGTGCCAGCAGCTCCGAGGGTGACAGGAGCTCCTACAATGAGCAGTTCTTC
TRBJ2-6	TRBD2	TRBV7-2	.	CASSLRGDGANVLTF	TGTGCCAGCAGCCTACGGGGGGACGGGGCCAACGTCCTGACTTTC
TRBJ2-3	TRBD2	TRBV13	.	CASSSRAASGDLTDTQYF	TGTGCCAGCAGCTCCCGGGCGGCTAGCGGGGACCTCACAGATACGCAGTATTTT
TRBJ2-1	TRBD1	TRBV19	.	CASSIRTGGNEQFF	TGTGCCAGTAGTATCCGGACAGGGGGGAATGAGCAGTTCTTC
TRBJ1-3	TRBD1	TRBV28	.	CASTVTAGQGAGDTIYF	TGTGCCAGCACCGTCACGGCGGGACAGGGGGCCGGGGACACCATATATTTT
TRBJ2-3	.	TRBV7-9	.	CASSSPYSTDTQYF	TGTGCCAGCAGCTCCCCTTATAGCACAGATACGCAGTATTTT
TRBJ2-7	.	TRBV21-1	.	CASSNAGQGAHEQYF	TGTGCCAGCAGCAATGCGGGACAGGGGGCCCACGAGCAGTACTTC
TRBJ1-2	TRBD1	TRBV6-6	once	CASSYAGQGYGYTF	TGTGCCAGCAGTTATGCGGGACAGGGATATGGCTACACCTTC
TRBJ2-5	TRBD2	TRBV2	.	CASRPGLAGETQYF	TGTGCCAGCAGACCCGGACTAGCGGGAGAGACCCAGTACTTC
TRBJ2-3	TRBD2	TRBV15	.	CATSFEREGLDTQYF	TGTGCCACCAGCTTTGAGCGGGAGGGCCTAGATACGCAGTATTTT
TRBJ2-3	.	TRBV7-9	.	CASSLYQAGVDTQYF	TGTGCCAGCAGCTTATATCAGGCAGGGGTGGATACGCAGTATTTT
TRBJ1-5	TRBD1	TRBV10-3	.	CAISDTGTGNNQPQHF	TGTGCCATCAGTGACACCGGGACAGGGAACAATCAGCCCCAGCATTTT
TRBJ2-7	TRBD2	TRBV5-1	.	CASSRGLAGSYEQYF	TGCGCCAGCAGCCGGGGACTAGCGGGGAGCTACGAGCAGTACTTC
TRBJ2-1	TRBD1	TRBV4-2	once	CASSQSGQGDNEQFF	TGTGCCAGCAGCCAATCGGGACAGGGGGATAATGAGCAGTTCTTC
TRBJ2-2	TRBD1	TRBV18	.	CASSGGQGPDTGELFF	TGTGCCAGCTCAGGAGGACAGGGCCCGGACACCGGGGAGCTGTTTTTT
TRBJ1-5	TRBD1	TRBV19	.	CASSPRTGDQPQHF	TGTGCCAGTAGTCCGCGGACAGGGGATCAGCCCCAGCATTTT
TRBJ2-1	TRBD2	TRBV25-1	.	CASSEPGLAGGRGQQFF	TGTGCCAGCAGTGAGCCCGGACTAGCGGGAGGACGGGGCCAGCAGTTCTTC
TRBJ2-2	TRBD1	TRBV18	.	CASSPQGDRSTGELFF	TGTGCCAGCTCACCACAGGGGGACAGAAGCACCGGGGAGCTGTTTTTT
TRBJ1-6	TRBD1	TRBV7-2	.	CASSLEGAGGRNSPLHF	TGTGCCAGCAGCTTAGAGGGTGCAGGGGGCAGGAATTCACCCCTCCACTTT
TRBJ2-1	TRBD2	TRBV4-1	.	CASSQDLAGAINEQFF	TGCGCCAGCAGCCAAGATCTAGCGGGAGCTATCAATGAGCAGTTCTTC
TRBJ1-2	.	TRBV2	.	CASSDLKGGYGGYTF	TGTGCCAGCAGTGACTTGAAGGGGGGGTACGGCGGCTACACCTTC
TRBJ2-1	.	TRBV6-1	.	CASSVSGTPAYNEQFF	TGTGCCAGCAGTGTCTCCGGGACTCCTGCATACAATGAGCAGTTCTTC
TRBJ1-4	TRBD1	TRBV6-5	once	CASRRTGNEKLFF	TGTGCCAGCAGGCGGACAGGGAATGAAAAACTGTTTTTT
TRBJ2-1	.	TRBV4-1	.	CASSQERTYNEQFF	TGCGCCAGCAGCCAAGAAAGGACTTACAATGAGCAGTTCTTC
TRBJ2-1	.	TRBV7-2	.	CASSSAAGIYNEQFF	TGTGCCAGCAGCTCGGCTGCGGGAATCTACAATGAGCAGTTCTTC
TRBJ2-7	.	TRBV28	.	CASSLRAYEQYF	TGTGCCAGCAGTTTGCGAGCTTACGAGCAGTACTTC
TRBJ2-3	.	TRBV19	.	CASSMGLAGTDTQYF	TGTGCCAGTAGTATGGGCCTTGCCGGCACAGATACGCAGTATTTT
TRBJ2-1	.	TRBV27	.	CASSFTGFWEQFF	TGTGCCAGCAGTTTTACAGGGTTTTGGGAGCAGTTCTTC
TRBJ2-5	.	TRBV2	few	CATQETGRETQYF	TGTGCCACTCAAGAGACAGGGAGGGAGACCCAGTACTTC
TRBJ1-5	TRBD1	TRBV7-9	.	CASSLQGDQPQHF	TGTGCCAGCAGCTTACAGGGGGATCAGCCCCAGCATTTT
TRBJ1-1	.	TRBV29-1	.	CSVSQAPGTEAFF	TGCAGCGTTAGCCAGGCCCCAGGCACTGAAGCTTTCTTT
TRBJ2-5	.	TRBV9	once	CASSVDPGNQETQYF	TGTGCCAGCAGCGTAGATCCGGGGAACCAAGAGACCCAGTACTTC
TRBJ1-3	TRBD1	TRBV5-1	.	CASSWTGESSGNTIYF	TGCGCCAGCAGCTGGACAGGGGAGTCATCTGGAAACACCATATATTTT
TRBJ2-1	.	TRBV5-1	many	CASSPQGNEQFF	TGCGCCAGCAGCCCTCAGGGCAATGAGCAGTTCTTC
TRBJ1-1	TRBD1	TRBV7-9	.	CASSLTTGGTEAFF	TGTGCCAGCAGTTTGACGACAGGGGGCACTGAAGCTTTCTTT
TRBJ2-5	TRBD1	TRBV5-1	.	CASSGGTGKETQYF	TGCGCCAGCAGCGGAGGGACAGGGAAAGAGACCCAGTACTTC
TRBJ2-1	.	TRBV13	.	CASSSRQGGDNEQFF	TGTGCCAGCAGCTCCCGACAGGGAGGAGACAATGAGCAGTTCTTC
TRBJ2-7	.	TRBV5-6	.	CASSFTGAYEQYF	TGTGCCAGCAGCTTCACCGGGGCCTACGAGCAGTACTTC
TRBJ2-1	.	TRBV30	.	CAWSSPVEQFF	TGTGCCTGGAGTAGTCCAGTCGAGCAGTTCTTC
TRBJ1-2	.	TRBV5-1	.	CASSFGPDYGYTF	TGCGCCAGCAGCTTCGGTCCTGACTATGGCTACACCTTC